Below, 21 T cell receptor beta chains from the same sample are listed, as sequenced in a study of blood T cell repertoires in COVID-19. TCRdb's table, derived via immunoSEQ multiplex PCR, lists solely in-frame clones and lacks some. The data hold roughly 43,000 clones, with 86% observed a single time. Material: peripheral blood. The source is a man between 60 and 75 years old with active COVID-19.

The chain couples TRBV4-1 to TRBJ1-4; 9 bases align to TRBD1. There are 16 residues in the CDR3. Trimming removed 0 bases from V and 8 bases from J; junction bases left unmatched: 7. Germline lookup yields CDR1 MGHRA and CDR2 YSYEKL. The CDR3 here is CASSQERTGDWEKLFF. The CDR3 DNA sequence: TGCGCCAGCAGCCAAGAGAGGACAGGGGATTGGGAAAAACTGTTTTTT.

This clone was seen a single time. J is TRBJ2-7 and V is TRBV2; the match to TRBD2 covers 8 bases. V dropped 4 bases and J dropped 5; count of bases not matched to a gene: 10. The CDR3 length is 15 residues. The germline V gene encodes CDR1 SNHLY and CDR2 FYNNEI. In DNA form, the CDR3 reads TGTGCCAGCAGTGGATCGCTAGCGGGTATCGACGAGCAGTACTTC. Its translation: CASSGSLAGIDEQYF.

The V and J genes are TRBV7-3 and TRBJ1-1; the D gene is possibly TRBD1 (5 bases). CDR3 length: 14 amino acids. Trimming left V 2 bases short and J 3 bases short, with 10 bases between. Germline V gives CDR1 SGHTA, CDR2 FQGTGA. This CDR3 reads CASSLSTGDTEAFF. In DNA, the CDR3 is TGTGCCAGCAGCTTATCGACGGGGGACACTGAAGCTTTCTTT.

This chain joins TRBV28 and TRBJ2-5; 7 nucleotides match TRBD1. This CDR3 comprises 14 residues. V gave up 6 bases and J gave up 5 bases; unmatched junction bases: 9. CDR1 and CDR2 (germline): MDHEN, SYDVKM. CDR3 sequence: CASRRGTALETQYF. DNA of the CDR3: TGTGCCAGCAGGCGAGGGACAGCCCTGGAGACCCAGTACTTC.

CDR3: CASSLQGASAEAFF. DNA of the CDR3: TGTGCCAGCAGTTTACAGGGGGCGAGTGCTGAAGCTTTCTTT. The rearrangement joins TRBV2 to TRBJ1-1; 9 bases match TRBD1. In germline, CDR1 is SNHLY, CDR2 FYNNEI. This CDR3 is built from 14 residues. J was trimmed by 6 bases and V by 5 bases; bases with no gene match: 7.

The chain recombines TRBV30 with TRBJ1-1; possibly TRBD1 for D (6 bases). Trimming took off 3 bases at V and 4 bases at J, with 15 bases between the two ends. CDR1 GTSNPN and CDR2 SVGIG come from the germline V gene (reference sequence). The CDR3 loop spans 14 amino acids. The CDR3: CAWSLGGALTEAFF. The CDR3 nucleotides are TGTGCCTGGAGCCTCGGGGGGGCCCTCACTGAAGCTTTCTTT. Together with reference TRBV30 and TRBJ1-1, the CDR3 gives the full variable domain: SQTIHQWPATLVQPVGSPLSLECTVEGTSNPNLYWYRQAAGRGLQLLFYSVGIGQISSEVPQNLSASRPQDRQFILSSKKLLLSDSGFYLCAWSLGGALTEAFFGQGTRLTVV.

This clone occurred many times. The V gene is TRBV27, the J gene TRBJ2-2; TRBD2 matches at 13 bases. The V segment lost 6 bases and the J segment 7 bases; nucleotides outside the gene matches: 2. The CDR3 is made up of 14 amino acids. Germline CDR1 reads MNHEY; CDR2 reads SMNVEV (reference sequence). CDR3 bases: TGTGCCAGCAGCACTAGCGGGAGGGGCGGGGAGCTGTTTTTT. This translates into CASSTSGRGGELFF.

The sample holds one count of this clone. CDR3 in DNA: TGTGCCGCGACTAGCGGTAACACAGATACGCAGTATTTT. It specifies CAATSGNTDTQYF. The chain is built from TRBV2 and TRBJ2-3, with 9 bases identical to TRBD2. Germline values: CDR1 SNHLY, CDR2 FYNNEI. This CDR3 is 13 amino acids long. V lost 11 bases and J lost 2; bases outside the gene matches: 5.

The chain combines TRBV7-2 with TRBJ1-4; 7 bases agree with TRBD1. This CDR3 region has 16 residues. V was clipped by 5 bases and J by 7 bases; unmatched bases: 13. The V gene's germline CDR1 is SGHTA and CDR2 FQGNSA. In nucleotides, the CDR3 is TGTGCCAGCAGCCTGAGGAGGGACAGCGGACCTGAAAAACTGTTTTTT. Translation: CASSLRRDSGPEKLFF.

The CDR3 nucleotides are TGTGCCAGTATCCCTTTGGGGGGAGCTGAGCAGTTCTTC. It specifies CASIPLGGAEQFF. The chain combines TRBV19 with TRBJ2-1; the D gene is possibly TRBD2 (6 bases). Germline V gene lookup returns CDR1 LNHDA and CDR2 SQIVND (reference sequence). The CDR3 has 13 residues. V shed 7 bases and J shed 9 bases, with 16 bases lying between them.

This clone was counted a few times. The chain employs TRBV12-5 and TRBJ2-7; D unresolved. The V gene's germline CDR1 is LGHNT and CDR2 FRNRAP. V lost 7 bases and J 3 bases, leaving 19 bases between the germline ends. This CDR3 is 15 amino acids long. The CDR3 region has the DNA TGTGCTAGTGAAATTGACATCGATGTTTGCTACGAGCAGTACTTC. It encodes CASEIDIDVCYEQYF.

This chain links TRBV12-3 or TRBV12-4 with TRBJ2-5; D gene unclear. This CDR3 has 11 residues. V dropped 6 bases and J dropped 1 base, with 3 bases sitting between them. DNA for the CDR3: TGTGCCAGCAGCCGCCAAGAGACCCAGTACTTC. Translation: CASSRQETQYF.

The gene calls are TRBV5-1 and TRBJ2-3; 7 positions match TRBD1. The V segment lost 3 bases and the J segment 0 bases; nucleotides outside the gene matches: 4. The CDR3 has 15 amino acids. Germline values: CDR1 SGHRS, CDR2 YFSETQ. In nucleotides, the CDR3 is TGCGCCAGCAGCTCGGGACAGACTAGCACAGATACGCAGTATTTT. Its protein is CASSSGQTSTDTQYF.

This chain joins TRBV6-5 and TRBJ2-3; TRBD2 is a possible D gene (7 bases). Germline V gene sequence: CDR1 MNHEY, CDR2 SVGAGI. This CDR3 is built from 14 residues. Trimming left V 6 bases short and J 0 bases short, with 10 bases between. CDR3 DNA: TGTGCCAGCAGCCGGGGGGCTAGCACAGATACGCAGTATTTT. Translated: CASSRGASTDTQYF.

The chain joins TRBV30 to TRBJ2-7, with TRBD2 matching over 8 bases. V dropped 0 bases and J dropped 0; count of bases not matched to a gene: 7. In germline, CDR1 is GTSNPN, CDR2 SVGIG (reference sequence). The CDR3 is 16 amino acids. The CDR3 nucleotides read TGTGCCTGGAGTGTACTTAGACTAGCGCACTCCTACGAGCAGTACTTC. Protein sequence: CAWSVLRLAHSYEQYF. Together with reference TRBV30 and TRBJ2-7, the CDR3 gives the full variable domain: SQTIHQWPATLVQPVGSPLSLECTVEGTSNPNLYWYRQAAGRGLQLLFYSVGIGQISSEVPQNLSASRPQDRQFILSSKKLLLSDSGFYLCAWSVLRLAHSYEQYFGPGTRLTVT.

This chain uses TRBV5-1 with TRBJ2-1; 8 bases agree with TRBD1. The CDR3 loop spans 15 amino acids. Unmatched junction bases numbered 10, after V lost 6 bases and J lost 5 bases. Germline CDR1 and CDR2: SGHRS and YFSETQ. DNA for the CDR3: TGCGCCAGCACCATCTCCACAGGGGGAAACAATGAGCAGTTCTTC. Translated, it gives CASTISTGGNNEQFF. The full variable domain, with the rest looked up from reference TRBV5-1 and TRBJ2-1, is KAGVTQTPRYLIKTRGQQVTLSCSPISGHRSVSWYQQTPGQGLQFLFEYFSETQRNKGNFPGRFSGRQFSNSRSEMNVSTLELGDSALYLCASTISTGGNNEQFFGPGTRLTVL.

This chain joins TRBV9 and TRBJ2-3; D is ambiguous. CDR1 SGDLS and CDR2 YYNGEE come from the germline V gene. V dropped 0 bases and J dropped 4 bases, with 3 bases sitting between them. This CDR3 has 12 residues. CDR3 bases: TGTGCCAGCAGCGTAGGGCCAGATACGCAGTATTTT. Its protein is CASSVGPDTQYF.

This rearrangement joins TRBV10-1 to TRBJ2-7; 9 bases match TRBD1. The CDR3 spans 16 residues. Germline trimming cut 5 bases from V and 4 bases from J; bases unmatched to any gene: 12. Germline CDR1 and CDR2: WNHNN and SYGVQD (reference sequence). CDR3 sequence reads: CASSYGQDRGLYEQYF. Here the CDR3 DNA reads TGCGCCAGCAGTTACGGGCAGGACAGGGGACTGTACGAGCAGTACTTC.

This rearrangement joins TRBV4-2 to TRBJ1-6; the D gene is possibly TRBD1 (5 bases). The V end lost 1 base, the J end lost 9 bases, and 7 bases lay between the germline ends. The germline gives CDR1 LGHNA, CDR2 YNFKEQ. This CDR3 has 13 residues. CDR3 in DNA: TGTGCCAGCAGCCAAGGGACAACTTCACCCCTCCACTTT. Translation gives CASSQGTTSPLHF.

This chain joins TRBV29-1 and TRBJ2-1, with no clear D. The CDR3 extends over 16 amino acids. Germline loops: CDR1 SQVTM, CDR2 ANQGSEA. V was shortened by 4 bases and J by 1 base, with 17 bases between the two germline ends. CDR3 amino acids: CSVVVYLDASYNEQFF. The DNA of the CDR3 is TGCAGCGTTGTAGTCTATCTAGACGCGTCCTACAATGAGCAGTTCTTC.

The V gene is TRBV7-2, the J gene TRBJ2-7; TRBD2 might be the D (5 bases). The CDR3 runs 14 residues. Trimming stripped 0 bases from V and 5 bases from J, with 11 bases between. The V gene's germline CDR1 is SGHTA and CDR2 FQGNSA. The CDR3 DNA reads as TGTGCCAGCAGCTTAGCCCGGGGTTTGAACGAGCAGTACTTC. It specifies CASSLARGLNEQYF.